The T cell receptor beta chain described here comes from a study of cytomegalovirus exposure and HLA in healthy donors. Study-wide points: Later on, an analysis showed TCR association rates differing by HLA locus, with DRB1 the most and HLA-C the fewest. Associated with HLA alleles at 0.05 false discovery rate in a later analysis were 16,951 TCR beta sequences.

It was with 60 Vbeta and 13 Jbeta primers that the PCR ran. In the study's own analysis: An analysis that came later counted 80 million or so unique TCR beta chains, approximately 10 million shared. Sequencing was performed with immunoSEQ multiplex PCR; in TCRdb, only in-frame clones are kept and a portion is missing. That table gives V, J and clone size, and the DNA gave D and trimming. The data contain about 160,000 clones, about four fifths of them singletons. Looked up from germline, CDR1 is SEHNR and CDR2 is FQNEAQ (reference sequence). The J segment lost 2 bases and the V segment lost 4 bases, leaving 2 bases of the junction unmatched. The CDR3 sequence is 17 residues long. Note on this clone: The antigen is unknown.

This chain connects TRBV7-9 to TRBJ2-1, with 16 positions matching TRBD2. The sequenced material came from PBMCs. This sequence was found in a male donor in good health and CMV-seropositive. This CDR3 reads CASSSGTSGRAYNEQFF. The DNA for the CDR3 is TGTGCCAGCAGCTCCGGGACTAGCGGGAGGGCCTACAATGAGCAGTTCTTC.